These 14 T cell receptor beta chains originate from one sample sequenced in a study of Ad26.COV2.S vaccination and SARS-CoV-2 variants (dated by TCRdb to the early 2020s). The sample's time point, from its label and the paper: individuals recovered from natural SARS-CoV-2 infection. Libraries were constructed by the immunoSEQ multiplex PCR assay. TCRdb stores this immuneACCESS table with in-frame sequences only. Part of the clones is absent; in the studies checked, under half of the shortfall reflects unresolved V genes, and no reason is known for the rest. This sample has around 370,000 clones in its table, and about 90% of those were observed once. Around 4.2% of the sample lies in the top ten. The input for sequencing was peripheral blood, taken after recovery from COVID-19. These receptors were obtained from a human donor who had recovered from COVID-19.

This clone appeared a few times. This chain connects TRBV10-3 to TRBJ2-2, with D possibly TRBD1 on 6 matching bases. Germline CDR1 reads ENHRY; CDR2 reads SYGVKD. The CDR3 spans 16 residues. V lost 4 bases to trimming and J lost 2 bases, with 14 bases between them. CDR3 DNA sequence: TGTGCCATCAGTGCTTCCGCAGGGGCAAACACCGGGGAGCTGTTTTTT. This sequence encodes CAISASAGANTGELFF.

The rearrangement joins TRBV7-9 to TRBJ2-4; TRBD1 agrees at 9 bases. CDR3 size: 16 residues. V lost 5 bases to trimming and J lost 6 bases; unmatched junction nucleotides: 11. CDR1 SEHNR and CDR2 FQNEAQ come from the germline V gene (reference sequence). CDR3 sequence: CASSPKQGAGANIQYF. DNA of the CDR3: TGTGCCAGCAGCCCTAAACAGGGGGCTGGCGCAAACATTCAGTACTTC.

The rearrangement uses TRBV3-1 (or the pseudogene TRBV3-2) and TRBJ1-2; D remains unclear. Trimming took 0 bases from V and 0 from J, leaving 11 bases between them. Germline-derived CDR1 and CDR2 are LGHDT and YNNKEL (reference sequence). CDR3 length: 16 amino acids. CDR3 in DNA: TGTGCCAGCAGCCAAGATCCTGAGGAGGCTAACTATGGCTACACCTTC. This sequence encodes CASSQDPEEANYGYTF.

J is TRBJ1-2 and V is TRBV12-3 or TRBV12-4; D is possibly TRBD1 (6 bases). The CDR3 covers 13 residues. V was trimmed by 6 bases and J by 4 bases, leaving 12 bases between them. CDR3 coding DNA: TGTGCCAGCAGCTTAACAGGGCCCTATGGCTACACCTTC. Protein sequence: CASSLTGPYGYTF.

The V and J genes are TRBV6-5 and TRBJ2-1; D gene ambiguous. This CDR3 contains 10 residues. V dropped 8 bases and J dropped 9 bases, with 8 bases sitting between them. Germline V gene sequence: CDR1 MNHEY, CDR2 SVGAGI. CDR3 region: CASGRFEQFF. The DNA for the CDR3 is TGTGCCAGCGGAAGGTTTGAGCAGTTCTTC.

The rearrangement links TRBV12-3 or TRBV12-4 to TRBJ2-7; 8 bases match TRBD1. The CDR3 totals 13 residues. With 6 bases clipped from V and 6 bases from J, the junction kept 7 bases outside the gene matches. The CDR3 DNA reads as TGTGCCAGCAGCATACAGACAGGGGCCGAGCAGTACTTC. Translation gives CASSIQTGAEQYF.

J is TRBJ2-7 and V is TRBV9, with D hard to call. CDR3 size: 13 residues. V was pared by 4 bases and J by 3 bases, with 11 bases between. The germline CDR1 and CDR2 sequences are SGDLS and YYNGEE. CDR3 amino acids: CASSPMNSYEQYF. The CDR3 coding sequence is TGTGCCAGCAGCCCCATGAATAGCTACGAGCAGTACTTC.

The chain uses TRBV7-2 and TRBJ2-7; 7 nucleotides agree with TRBD1. V shed 5 bases, J shed 0 bases, and the junction held 4 bases outside the gene matches. The germline CDR1 and CDR2 sequences are SGHTA and FQGNSA. The CDR3 loop spans 14 amino acids. The CDR3 nucleotides read TGTGCCAGCAGCCTCCGGGACAGCTCCTACGAGCAGTACTTC. Translating it yields CASSLRDSSYEQYF.

In its sample, this clone ranks as medium-sized. J is TRBJ1-3 and V is TRBV7-2, with D tentatively TRBD1 (5 bases). This CDR3 is built from 16 residues. V was shortened by 2 bases and J by 1 base, with 12 bases between the two germline ends. Per germline, CDR1 SGHTA and CDR2 FQGNSA. CDR3 sequence reads: CASSLYSWGSGNTIYF. In DNA, the CDR3 is TGTGCCAGCAGCTTATATAGTTGGGGGTCTGGAAACACCATATATTTT.

The chain uses TRBV6-2 or TRBV6-3 and TRBJ2-7; tentatively, D is TRBD1 or TRBD2 (6 bases each). Germline V gives CDR1 MNHEY, CDR2 SVGEGT. This CDR3 has 12 residues. Trimming pared 2 bases from V and 7 bases from J, leaving 9 bases between. DNA for the CDR3: TGTGCCAGCAGTTACGGGGGGACAGAGCAGTACTTC. Its translation: CASSYGGTEQYF.

The rearrangement links TRBV6-2 or TRBV6-3 to TRBJ1-4; 7 bases fit TRBD1. V lost 2 bases, J lost 7 bases, and 4 bases stayed unmatched. This CDR3 spans 14 amino acids. Germline lookup yields CDR1 MNHEY and CDR2 SVGEGT. CDR3 loop: CASSYTGVGEKLFF. CDR3 bases: TGTGCCAGCAGTTACACAGGGGTCGGTGAAAAACTGTTTTTT.

The genes are TRBV10-3 and TRBJ2-7, with TRBD1 matching over 11 bases. Germline V gene data show CDR1 as ENHRY and CDR2 as SYGVKD. The CDR3 totals 14 residues. V shed 6 bases, J shed 4 bases, and the junction held 5 bases outside the gene matches. The DNA of the CDR3 is TGTGCCATCAGCCGGACAGGGGGCGGATACGAGCAGTACTTC. Its translation is CAISRTGGGYEQYF.

A single count supports this clone. The gene calls are TRBV7-2 and TRBJ1-1; no clear D gene. Germline loops: CDR1 SGHTA, CDR2 FQGNSA. This CDR3 region has 13 residues. V was pared by 0 bases and J by 8 bases, with 10 bases between. CDR3 DNA sequence: TGTGCCAGCAGCTTAGCGCTAGGGAGAGAAGCTTTCTTT. Its translation: CASSLALGREAFF.

The chain links TRBV19 to TRBJ1-2; 9 bases align to TRBD1. The CDR3 sequence is 14 residues long. Germline CDR1 and CDR2: LNHDA and SQIVND (reference sequence). Unmatched junction bases numbered 5, after V lost 3 bases and J lost 6 bases. In DNA, the CDR3 is TGTGCCAGTAGTATCCCTAGGACAGGGGATGGCTACACCTTC. Residues: CASSIPRTGDGYTF.